This T cell receptor (beta chain) was recorded in a study of metastatic and nonmetastatic thyroid tumors (dated by TCRdb to about 2020). With respect to the entire study: For patients with malignant and with benign thyroid disease, the researchers compared repertoires between peripheral blood samples and tumor or nodule tissue samples.

The germline V gene yields SGHRS for CDR1 and YFSETQ for CDR2. From cysteine to phenylalanine, the CDR3 is 15 amino acids long. Here the CDR3 DNA is all that survives: 45 bases in frame from base 1. At the junction V is shortened by 5 bases and J by 5 bases; bases outside the gene matches: 6. Study-level results and caveats: TCR beta diversity was reported as significantly higher in malignant tumors than in benign nodules, in both blood and tumor samples.

No patient had received any treatment before thyroid surgery. Using T-cell receptor beta sequencing, the researchers looked back retrospectively at clinical samples from patients, gathered between the early 2010s and the late 2010s. Library prep was done by PCR. The sequencing machine was an Illumina HiSeq 4000. High-throughput sequencing was used to profile the TCR beta-chain CDR3 region of each patient. Regarding the original processing steps: CDR3 differences across clinicopathological groups were used to build a classifier for discriminating distant-metastatic papillary thyroid cancer patients. The Shannon index was used to measure repertoire diversity, and the Morisita-Horn index was used to measure how similar tumor and blood repertoires were. Starting from the raw public reads, TCRdb applied fastp trimming at Q25, assembled clones with MiXCR and retained in-frame beta chains. The V and J calls reflect TCRdb's pipeline rather than the authors' work. The sample includes around 18,000 clones, with roughly a third observed a single time. Clones ranked in the top ten supply 9.5% to 15% of the sample.

Details on this clone: There is no known antigen for this receptor. Base qualities are not recorded, but no much larger clone differs from it by a single base.

The sequenced sample was tumor tissue. The chain joins TRBV5-1 to TRBJ1-6; 8 bases in between match TRBD1. The source is a male donor with papillary thyroid cancer or a benign thyroid nodule (not recorded which). Some clones in this sample may be carry-over from other donors' samples. The CDR3 protein: CASRGEDRDNSPLHF. The nucleotide sequence reads TGCGCCAGCAGAGGTGAGGACAGGGATAATTCACCCCTCCACTTT.